This T cell receptor (beta chain) was captured in a study of shared clonotypes between healthy human individuals. Looked up from germline, CDR1 is SGDLS and CDR2 is YYNGEE. The germline V and J ends were trimmed by 1 base and 2 bases, with 19 bases remaining between them. This CDR3 contains 18 residues. This clone is a singleton in its sample. TCRdb's table, derived via immunoSEQ multiplex PCR, lists solely in-frame clones and lacks some. This sample has around 530,000 clones, with roughly four fifths found just once. The sequence was collected from a woman aged 35 to 49 in good health. Some clones in this sample may be carry-over from other donors' samples. V usage is TRBV9 and J usage is TRBJ2-1; D might be TRBD2 (5 bases). The specimen was PBMCs. The CDR3 DNA sequence: TGTGCCAGCAGCGTAAACCCCCTTACTCCGGGAACCTACAATGAGCAGTTCTTC. Translating gives CASSVNPLTPGTYNEQFF.